This T cell receptor (beta chain) is drawn from a study of molecular identifiers for immune sequencing clone quantification. The sample holds a few counts of this clonotype. The conserved closing phenylalanine or tryptophan is absent in this CDR3, likely reflecting a read error. Trimming removed 8 bases at V and 1 base at J, with 9 bases between. The CDR3 totals 13 residues. From germline, CDR1 is SNHLY and CDR2 FYNNEI. Previously described methods with listed TCR primers produced the bulk TCR libraries. MiXCR, applied by TCRdb to the PCR reads, yields one record per CDR3 protein. In the table there are under 15,000 distinct CDR3 sequences, 18% of which are singletons.

V usage is TRBV2 and J usage is TRBJ1-5; D uncertain. Sequenced: naive CD8+ T cells from blood, with Jurkat cell RNA spiked in. Subset described: FACS-sorted CD8+CD4-CCR7+CD45RA+ naive T cells. This receptor was taken from a human donor in good health. Some libraries in this study had Jurkat cell RNA spiked in. The CDR3 nucleotides are TGTGCCAGCGGGGTGGTAAGCAATCAGCCCCAGCATTCT. It encodes CASGVVSNQPQHS.